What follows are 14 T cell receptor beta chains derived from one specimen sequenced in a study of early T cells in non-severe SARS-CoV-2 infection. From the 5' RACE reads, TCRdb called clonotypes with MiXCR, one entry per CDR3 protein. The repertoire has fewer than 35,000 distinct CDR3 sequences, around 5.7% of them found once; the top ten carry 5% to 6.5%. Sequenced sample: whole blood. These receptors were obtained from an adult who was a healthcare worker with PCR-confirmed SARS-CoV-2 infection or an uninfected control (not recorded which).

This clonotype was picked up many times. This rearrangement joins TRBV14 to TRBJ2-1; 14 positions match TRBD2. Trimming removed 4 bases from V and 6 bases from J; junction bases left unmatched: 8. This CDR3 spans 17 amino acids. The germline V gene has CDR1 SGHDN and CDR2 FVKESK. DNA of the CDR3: TGTGCCAGCAGCCCGATCTCCGGGACTAGCGGGAGCAATGAGCAGTTCTTC. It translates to CASSPISGTSGSNEQFF.

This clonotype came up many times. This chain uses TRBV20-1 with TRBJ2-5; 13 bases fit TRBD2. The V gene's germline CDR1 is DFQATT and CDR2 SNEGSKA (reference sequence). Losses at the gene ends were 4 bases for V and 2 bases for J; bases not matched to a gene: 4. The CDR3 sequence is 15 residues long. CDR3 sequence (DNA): TGCAGTGCTACCCAGGGACTAGCGGGACAAGAGACCCAGTACTTC. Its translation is CSATQGLAGQETQYF.

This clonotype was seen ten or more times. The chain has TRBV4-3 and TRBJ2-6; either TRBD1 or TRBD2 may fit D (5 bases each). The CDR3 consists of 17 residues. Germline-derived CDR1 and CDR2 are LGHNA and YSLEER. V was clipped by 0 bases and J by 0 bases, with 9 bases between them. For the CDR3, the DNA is TGCGCCAGCAGCCAAGATCTGAGGGGCTCTGGGGCCAACGTCCTGACTTTC. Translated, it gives CASSQDLRGSGANVLTF.

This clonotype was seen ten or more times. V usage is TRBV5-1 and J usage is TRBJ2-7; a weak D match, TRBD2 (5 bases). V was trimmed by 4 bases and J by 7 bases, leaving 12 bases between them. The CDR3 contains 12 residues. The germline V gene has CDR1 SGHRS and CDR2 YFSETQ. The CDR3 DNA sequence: TGCGCCAGCAGCGCGGGCGGTAAGGAGCAGTACGTC. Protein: CASSAGGKEQYV.

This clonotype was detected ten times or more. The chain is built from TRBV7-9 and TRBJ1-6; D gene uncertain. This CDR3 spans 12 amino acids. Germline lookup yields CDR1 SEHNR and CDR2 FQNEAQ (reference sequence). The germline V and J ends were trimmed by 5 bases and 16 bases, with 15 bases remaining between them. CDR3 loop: CASSPSQTLLHF. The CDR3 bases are TGTGCCAGCAGCCCTTCCCAGACCCTACTCCACTTT.

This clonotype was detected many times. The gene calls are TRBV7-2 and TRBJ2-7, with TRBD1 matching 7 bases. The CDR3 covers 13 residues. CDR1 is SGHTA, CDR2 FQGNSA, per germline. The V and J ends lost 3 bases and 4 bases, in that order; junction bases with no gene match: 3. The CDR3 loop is CASSLGQFYEQYV. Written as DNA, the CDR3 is TGTGCCAGCAGCTTGGGACAGTTTTACGAGCAGTACGTC.

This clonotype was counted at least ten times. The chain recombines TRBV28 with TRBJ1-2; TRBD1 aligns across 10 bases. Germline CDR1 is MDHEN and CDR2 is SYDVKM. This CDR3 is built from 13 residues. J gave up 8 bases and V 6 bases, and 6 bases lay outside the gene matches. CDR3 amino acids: CASRSRDRGGYTF. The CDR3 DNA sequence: TGTGCCAGCAGGTCCCGGGACAGGGGAGGCTACACCTTC.

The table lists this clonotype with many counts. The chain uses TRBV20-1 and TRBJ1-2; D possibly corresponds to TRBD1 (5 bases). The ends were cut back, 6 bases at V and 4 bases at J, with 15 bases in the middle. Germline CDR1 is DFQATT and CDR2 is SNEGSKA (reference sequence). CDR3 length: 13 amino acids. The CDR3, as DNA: TGCAGTGCGCATGGCGGGGGTGGCTATGGCTACACCTTC. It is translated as CSAHGGGGYGYTF.

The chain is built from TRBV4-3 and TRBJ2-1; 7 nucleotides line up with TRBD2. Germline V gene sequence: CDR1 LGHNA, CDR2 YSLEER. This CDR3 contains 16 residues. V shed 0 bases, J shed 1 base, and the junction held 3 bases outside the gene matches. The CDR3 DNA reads TGCGCCAGCAGCCAAGAAGCGGGATTATCCTACAATGAGCAGTTCTTC. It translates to CASSQEAGLSYNEQFF.

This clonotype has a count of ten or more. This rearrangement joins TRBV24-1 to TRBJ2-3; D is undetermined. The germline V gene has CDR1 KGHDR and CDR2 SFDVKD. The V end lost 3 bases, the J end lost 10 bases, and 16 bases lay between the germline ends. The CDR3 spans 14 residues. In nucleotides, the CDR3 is TGTGCCACCAGTGATCCCCCAGTTCTCCGAGCGCAGTATTTT. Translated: CATSDPPVLRAQYF.

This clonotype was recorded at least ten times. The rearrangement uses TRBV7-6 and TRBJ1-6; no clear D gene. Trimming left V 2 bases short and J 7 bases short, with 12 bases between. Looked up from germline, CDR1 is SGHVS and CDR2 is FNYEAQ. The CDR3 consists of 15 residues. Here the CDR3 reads CASSLIGHLNSPLHF. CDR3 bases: TGTGCCAGCAGCTTAATAGGTCATTTAAATTCACCCCTCCACTTT.

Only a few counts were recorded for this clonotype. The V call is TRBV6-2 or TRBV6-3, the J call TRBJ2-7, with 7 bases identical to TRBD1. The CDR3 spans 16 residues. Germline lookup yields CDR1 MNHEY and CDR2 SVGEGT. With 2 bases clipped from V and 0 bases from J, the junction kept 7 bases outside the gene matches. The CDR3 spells CASSYGQTGSSYEQYF. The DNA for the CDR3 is TGTGCCAGCAGTTACGGCCAGACAGGGAGCTCCTACGAGCAGTACTTC.

The CDR3 nucleotides read TGTGCCAGCAGTAGAACGGGACTTCCCAGAGGTGACACTGAAGCTTTCTTT. Translated, it gives CASSRTGLPRGDTEAFF. The chain is built from TRBV6-1 and TRBJ1-1; D possibly corresponds to TRBD1 (5 bases). This CDR3 spans 17 amino acids. Germline V gene sequence: CDR1 MNHNS, CDR2 SASEGT. V was clipped by 5 bases and J by 3 bases, with 22 bases between them.

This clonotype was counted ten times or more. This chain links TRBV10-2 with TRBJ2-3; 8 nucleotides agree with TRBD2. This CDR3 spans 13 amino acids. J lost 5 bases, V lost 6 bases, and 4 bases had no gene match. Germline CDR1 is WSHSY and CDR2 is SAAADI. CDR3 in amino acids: CASSSGSGDTQYF. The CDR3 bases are TGCGCCAGCAGCAGCGGGAGTGGAGATACGCAGTATTTT.